This T cell receptor beta chain was profiled in a study of blood T cell repertoires in COVID-19. About the research overall: Sample material is recorded as cDNA or gDNA derived from T cells, B-cell-depleted T cells, or PBMCs.

The germline V gene has CDR1 LGHNA and CDR2 YNFKEQ. The CDR3 extends over 15 amino acids. The V end lost 4 bases, the J end lost 0 bases, and 12 bases lay between the germline ends. Sequenced by immunoSEQ multiplex PCR; TCRdb stores in-frame clones only, minus some. The data hold some 190,000 clones, with around 85% observed a single time. The V gene is TRBV4-2, the J gene TRBJ2-5; a weak D match, TRBD1 (5 bases). The TCR originated in a woman aged 60-75 years with acute or convalescent COVID-19. The sample consisted of peripheral blood. CDR3 sequence: CASSRSAGNQETQYF. Written as DNA, the CDR3 is TGTGCCAGCAGCCGTAGTGCAGGGAACCAAGAGACCCAGTACTTC.